This T cell receptor (beta chain) was identified during a study of metastatic and nonmetastatic thyroid tumors. Across the whole study: Comparison of repertoires was carried out across blood and tumor or nodule tissue from malignant and benign thyroid patients. Findings and limits, study-wide: Malignant thyroid tumors reportedly exceeded benign nodules significantly in TCR beta diversity, with the difference appearing in blood and tumor.

CDR1 is MNHEY, CDR2 SVGEGT, per germline. V gave up 5 bases and J gave up 9 bases, with 11 bases separating them. This CDR3 has 12 residues. All patients were treatment-naive before thyroid surgery. With regard to this clone: No antigen is known for it.

Original processing methods: Clinicopathological groups of papillary thyroid cancer showed CDR3 differences that were used to build a distant-metastasis classifier. TCRdb redid the clone calls on the PCR reads using MiXCR. Clone size and V and J calls follow TCRdb, not the original study. In the table there are tens of thousands of clones, 20% to 30% of which are singletons. This chain uses TRBV6-2 or TRBV6-3 with TRBJ2-1; D unclear. The sample consisted of tumor tissue. This clonotype was sampled from a male donor with papillary thyroid cancer or a benign thyroid nodule (not recorded which). Some clones in this sample may be carry-over from other donors' samples. In DNA, the CDR3 is TGTGCCAGCAGTCCCTTGTCCTCTGAGCAGTTCTTC. Amino acids: CASSPLSSEQFF.